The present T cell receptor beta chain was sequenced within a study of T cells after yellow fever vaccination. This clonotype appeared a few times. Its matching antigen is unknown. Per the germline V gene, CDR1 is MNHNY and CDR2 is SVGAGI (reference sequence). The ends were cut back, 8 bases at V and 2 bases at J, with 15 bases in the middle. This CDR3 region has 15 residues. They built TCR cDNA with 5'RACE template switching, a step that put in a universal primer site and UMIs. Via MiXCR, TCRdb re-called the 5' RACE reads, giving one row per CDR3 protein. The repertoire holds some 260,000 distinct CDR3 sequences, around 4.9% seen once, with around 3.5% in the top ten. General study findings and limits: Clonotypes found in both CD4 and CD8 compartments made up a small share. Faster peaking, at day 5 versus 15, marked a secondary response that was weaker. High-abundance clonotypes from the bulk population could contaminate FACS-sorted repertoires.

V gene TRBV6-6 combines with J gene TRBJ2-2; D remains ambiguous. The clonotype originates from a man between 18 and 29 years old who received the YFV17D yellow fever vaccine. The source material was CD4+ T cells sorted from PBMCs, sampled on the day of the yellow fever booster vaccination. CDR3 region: CASSGFGPNTGELFF. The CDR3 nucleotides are TGTGCCAGCTCTGGGTTCGGGCCAAACACCGGGGAGCTGTTTTTT.